The clone carrying this T cell receptor beta chain was observed a handful of times. The time point: blood at routine non-recurrence follow-up after resection. Without sorting, whole RNA was sequenced from tumor, nontumor lung or frozen PBMC. The data are from a study of spatial heterogeneity in lung cancer. Whole-study context: The donors were approximately 65 patients with non-small cell lung cancer that was early-stage and untreated.

TCRdb analysed the 5' RACE reads with MiXCR anew, one entry per CDR3 protein. This sample carries about 52,000 distinct CDR3 sequences, 6.5% to 7.5% of them seen once, and the ten largest clones take around 33%. The receptor's source is a female donor with early-stage non-small cell lung cancer. This material consisted of PBMCs, taken at follow-up.

Written as DNA, the CDR3 is TGTGCCAGCAGCCCACTAGCGGGGGGGCGCAATGAGCAGTTCTTC. This translates into CASSPLAGGRNEQFF. The chain has TRBV5-6 and TRBJ2-1; 13 nucleotides agree with TRBD2. The CDR3 sequence is 15 residues long. Germline V gene lookup returns CDR1 SGHDT and CDR2 YYEEEE. J lost 6 bases, V lost 4 bases, and 4 bases had no gene match.